This T cell receptor (beta chain) was recovered during a study of blood T cell repertoires in COVID-19. Study-level background: Material from acute and convalescent COVID-19 was sourced from the United States, Italy and Spain. The analysed material was cDNA or gDNA that came from T cells, B-cell-depleted T cells, or PBMCs.

Germline V gene sequence: CDR1 LNHDA, CDR2 SQIVND (reference sequence). This CDR3 region has 13 residues. Trimming removed 7 bases at V and 3 bases at J, with 10 bases between. In the authors' workflow: Scientists estimated how many nucleated cells there were by amplifying reference gene primers. This table comes from immunoSEQ multiplex PCR, and its TCRdb copy is limited to in-frame clones, with some not included. The DNA gave D and trimming, while V, J and clone size come from that table. In the table there are about 170,000 clones, about 82% of which are singletons. Seattle participants joined during active infection and were tracked over time.

Specimen: peripheral blood. The V gene is TRBV19, the J gene TRBJ1-5; D call uncertain. This receptor was taken from a woman of 80 years or more with COVID-19, enrolled during active disease. CDR3 DNA sequence: TGTGCCAGTACCTCCGGGGTCAATCAGCCCCAGCATTTT. Its protein is CASTSGVNQPQHF.